These T cell receptor beta chains were read from a single sample in a study of vaccination and CD4 T cells after COVID-19. These receptors' targets are unknown. One entry per CDR3 protein, called by TCRdb with MiXCR from the PCR reads. The data contain around 17,000 distinct CDR3 sequences, just under 50% of them singletons. Sequencing used CD4+ T cells from blood, cultured in vitro, obtained before SARS-CoV-2 vaccination. These receptors came from a human donor who had recovered from COVID-19. CDR3s include the opening cysteine and the closing phenylalanine or tryptophan. The D gene is left open where the match is weak.

j_gene | len | d_gene | v_gene | CDR3aa
TRBJ1-1 | 13 | . | TRBV11-2 | CASSSQGNTEAFF
TRBJ1-1 | 10 | . | TRBV24-1 | CATSDLRAFF
TRBJ1-6 | 15 | . | TRBV7-2 | CASSPGVRRNSPLHF
TRBJ1-1 | 15 | . | TRBV2 | CASSVTLPVGTEAFF
TRBJ1-6 | 15 | . | TRBV7-2 | CASSLGALGDSPLHF
TRBJ2-4 | 14 | TRBD1 | TRBV4-3 | CASSRDRAEGIQYF
TRBJ1-6 | 15 | . | TRBV20-1 | CSAREPGTGNSPLHF
TRBJ2-5 | 18 | . | TRBV7-2 | CASSLDLFGRPYQETQYF
TRBJ1-5 | 14 | . | TRBV6-5 | CASSFRVGSQPQHF
TRBJ1-4 | 13 | . | TRBV20-1 | CSATDRYHEKLFF
TRBJ2-2 | 16 | TRBD1 | TRBV5-6 | CASSFRPGTGTGELFF
TRBJ2-1 | 14 | TRBD1 | TRBV6-2/TRBV6-3 | CASSSWTGDNEQFF
TRBJ2-5 | 15 | TRBD2 | TRBV20-1 | CSARDRAGGVETQYF
TRBJ1-1 | 13 | TRBD1 | TRBV19 | CASSAQGPAEAFF